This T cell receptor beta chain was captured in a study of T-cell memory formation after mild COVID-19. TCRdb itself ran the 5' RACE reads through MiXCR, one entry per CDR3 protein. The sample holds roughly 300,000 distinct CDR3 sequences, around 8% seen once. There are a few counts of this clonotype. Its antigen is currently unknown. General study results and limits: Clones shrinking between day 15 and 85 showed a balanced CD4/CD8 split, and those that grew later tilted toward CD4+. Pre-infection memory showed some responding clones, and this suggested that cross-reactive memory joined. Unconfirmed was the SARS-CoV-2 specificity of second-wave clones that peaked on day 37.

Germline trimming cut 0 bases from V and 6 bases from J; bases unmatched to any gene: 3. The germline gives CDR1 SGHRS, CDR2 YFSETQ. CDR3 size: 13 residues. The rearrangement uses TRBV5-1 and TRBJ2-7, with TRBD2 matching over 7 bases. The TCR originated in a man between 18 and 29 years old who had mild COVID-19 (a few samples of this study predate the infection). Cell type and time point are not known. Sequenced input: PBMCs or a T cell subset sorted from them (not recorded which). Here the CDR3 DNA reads TGCGCCAGCAGCTTGGTTCGGGAGGTCGAGCAGTACTTC. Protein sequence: CASSLVREVEQYF.